Following are 7 T cell receptor beta chains from one sample sequenced in a study of blood T cell repertoires in COVID-19. TCRdb's copy holds only in-frame clones and misses some; the assay was immunoSEQ multiplex PCR. The repertoire consists of some 160,000 clones, with almost 80% occurring once and the leading ten covering 7% to 9%. Sequenced material: peripheral blood. All receptors derive from a man over 45 with active or convalescent COVID-19.

This clone was recorded a few times. The chain carries TRBV6-5 and TRBJ1-1, with a weak D call TRBD1 (5 bases). Germline CDR1 and CDR2: MNHEY and SVGAGI. The CDR3 consists of 14 residues. The ends were cut back, 4 bases at V and 1 base at J, with 10 bases in the middle. The DNA for the CDR3 is TGTGCCAGCAGTTCCATCAGGGCGAACACTGAAGCTTTCTTT. As protein: CASSSIRANTEAFF.

This chain connects TRBV6-1 to TRBJ2-7, with 9 bases lining up with TRBD2. V lost 0 bases, J lost 3 bases, and 9 bases stayed unmatched. Germline V gives CDR1 MNHNS, CDR2 SASEGT. CDR3 size: 17 residues. CDR3 sequence reads: CASSEALAGAPGYEQYF. In DNA form, the CDR3 reads TGTGCCAGCAGTGAAGCCTTAGCGGGAGCGCCAGGCTACGAGCAGTACTTC.

The chain uses TRBV29-1 and TRBJ2-5; 8 bases are shared with TRBD2. The CDR3 covers 16 residues. Unmatched junction bases numbered 8, after V lost 0 bases and J lost 2 bases. Germline V CDR1 and CDR2: SQVTM, ANQGSEA. In DNA, the CDR3 is TGCAGCGTTGAAGAACTGGCTAGCGGGCTTCAAGAGACCCAGTACTTC. As protein: CSVEELASGLQETQYF.

V gene TRBV5-8 combines with J gene TRBJ2-3; perhaps TRBD2 as D (6 bases). The CDR3 has 16 amino acids. Trimming removed 4 bases at V and 2 bases at J, with 17 bases between. CDR1 is SGHTS and CDR2 is YDEGEE in the germline V gene. The CDR3 loop is CASSPAEGGDTDTQYF. As DNA, the CDR3 is TGTGCCAGCAGCCCTGCGGAGGGCGGAGACACAGATACGCAGTATTTT.

The chain carries TRBV6-5 and TRBJ1-3, with D possibly being TRBD1 (6 bases). The CDR3 runs to 14 residues. CDR1 is MNHEY, CDR2 SVGAGI, per germline. Trimming stripped 3 bases from V and 3 bases from J, with 9 bases between. CDR3 in DNA: TGTGCCAGCAGTTATAGGACAGATGGAAACACCATATATTTT. It specifies CASSYRTDGNTIYF.

The sample holds a few counts of this clone. The V and J genes are TRBV28 and TRBJ2-7; 7 nucleotides line up with TRBD2. Per germline, CDR1 MDHEN and CDR2 SYDVKM. V dropped 4 bases and J dropped 4; count of bases not matched to a gene: 19. The CDR3 extends over 18 amino acids. CDR3 region: CASSSSSRWDYTKYEQYF. The CDR3 DNA reads as TGTGCCAGCAGTTCATCATCGCGGTGGGACTACACTAAGTACGAGCAGTACTTC.

V and J are TRBV7-8 and TRBJ2-1; D may be TRBD1 or TRBD2 (6 bases each). The germline gives CDR1 SGHVS, CDR2 FQNEAQ. The CDR3 length is 13 residues. The ends were cut back, 5 bases at V and 4 bases at J, with 9 bases in the middle. CDR3 nucleotide sequence: TGTGCCAGCAGCCGGGGGCGGTACAATGAGCAGTTCTTC. This gives the protein CASSRGRYNEQFF.